Given below is one TCR beta chain in context. Other DNA sequences in the same sample also yield this CDR3. The data are from a study of shared clonotypes between healthy human individuals. The CDR3 totals 13 residues. V was shortened by 4 bases and J by 2 bases, with 8 bases between the two germline ends. Per germline, CDR1 SGHAT and CDR2 FQNNGV. Using immunoSEQ multiplex PCR, the repertoire was profiled, and TCRdb retains in-frame clones only, with some absent. The sample lists roughly 490,000 clones; 76% were seen once. Specimen: PBMCs. The TCR was taken from a woman aged 35 to 49 in good health. Some clones in this sample may be carry-over from other donors' samples. The chain links TRBV11-2 to TRBJ2-5; D ambiguous. The CDR3 region has the DNA TGTGCCAGCAGCTCACAGCTACAAGAGACCCAGTACTTC. It yields the protein CASSSQLQETQYF.